These 11 T cell receptor beta chains were all obtained from the same sample, sequenced in a study of blood T cell repertoires in COVID-19. TCRdb's copy holds only in-frame clones and misses some; the assay was immunoSEQ multiplex PCR. Altogether approximately 220,000 clones are present, 83% being singletons, with the ten largest covering 2% to 3%. The specimen was peripheral blood. Receptors were obtained from a woman in her forties with active or convalescent COVID-19.

The chain recombines TRBV5-4 with TRBJ1-2; D is unclear. CDR3 length equals 14 residues. Trimming removed 4 bases from V and 0 bases from J, with 10 bases in between. CDR1 SGHNT and CDR2 YYREEE come from the germline V gene (reference sequence). The CDR3 DNA reads TGTGCCAGCAGCCTACAGTCAGCTAACTATGGCTACACCTTC. Its translation is CASSLQSANYGYTF.

The J gene is TRBJ2-3, the V gene TRBV5-1; TRBD2 matches at 11 bases. Germline lookup yields CDR1 SGHRS and CDR2 YFSETQ. This CDR3 spans 19 amino acids. The V gene end was trimmed by 1 base and the J gene end by 2 bases; junction bases not matched to a gene: 12. DNA for the CDR3: TGCGCCAGCAGCTTGCCCGGTAGCGGGGGGGGAAGTAACACAGATACGCAGTATTTT. Protein: CASSLPGSGGGSNTDTQYF.

The chain joins TRBV5-1 to TRBJ2-3; the D gene is possibly TRBD2 (5 bases). This CDR3 spans 14 amino acids. Germline V gene data show CDR1 as SGHRS and CDR2 as YFSETQ. The V end lost 1 base, the J end lost 6 bases, and 12 bases lay between the germline ends. DNA of the CDR3: TGCGCCAGCAGCTTGTCGCGGGTTGGCGATACGCAGTATTTT. This gives the protein CASSLSRVGDTQYF.

V usage is TRBV4-2 and J usage is TRBJ2-2, with D perhaps matching TRBD1 (6 bases). V dropped 0 bases and J dropped 3 bases, with 11 bases sitting between them. The CDR3 is made up of 16 amino acids. Germline V CDR1 and CDR2: LGHNA, YNFKEQ. CDR3 in amino acids: CASSQDGGPDTGELFF. The CDR3, as DNA: TGTGCCAGCAGCCAAGATGGGGGCCCAGACACCGGGGAGCTGTTTTTT.

The chain uses TRBV4-2 and TRBJ1-6; 7 bases align to TRBD1. The CDR3 is 15 amino acids. CDR1 and CDR2 (germline): LGHNA, YNFKEQ. Trimming took 5 bases from V and 5 from J; bases not matched to a gene: 6. CDR3 protein: CASSFGDRDNSPLHF. DNA of the CDR3: TGTGCCAGCAGCTTCGGGGACAGAGATAATTCACCCCTCCACTTT.

This rearrangement joins TRBV12-3 or TRBV12-4 to TRBJ2-5; 7 bases agree with TRBD2. With V trimmed by 2 bases and J by 5 bases, 2 bases remained unmatched. This CDR3 has 13 amino acids. CDR3 sequence: CASSLSREETQYF. CDR3 DNA: TGTGCCAGCAGTTTATCGCGGGAGGAGACCCAGTACTTC.

The V call is TRBV30, the J call TRBJ2-7; D perhaps matches TRBD1 (5 bases). Trimming stripped 1 base from V and 2 bases from J, with 6 bases between. The CDR3 loop spans 12 amino acids. Germline CDR1 is GTSNPN and CDR2 is SVGIG (reference sequence). CDR3 loop: CAWSGRAYEQYF. CDR3 nucleotides: TGTGCCTGGAGTGGCAGGGCCTACGAGCAGTACTTC.

The chain recombines TRBV27 with TRBJ1-4; 11 bases agree with TRBD1. The CDR3 has 15 amino acids. V gave up 1 base and J gave up 12 bases; unmatched junction bases: 7. Germline CDR1 is MNHEY and CDR2 is SMNVEV (reference sequence). DNA for the CDR3: TGTGCCAGCAGTTTATTACGGGGGACAGGGGGAGAACTGTTTTTT. Residues: CASSLLRGTGGELFF. The full variable domain, its missing parts supplied by reference TRBV27 and TRBJ1-4, is EAQVTQNPRYLITVTGKKLTVTCSQNMNHEYMSWYRQDPGLGLRQIYYSMNVEVTDKGDVPEGYKVSRKEKRNFPLILESPSPNQTSLYFCASSLLRGTGGELFFGSGTQLSVL.

V and J are TRBV5-1 and TRBJ2-3; the match to TRBD2 covers 9 bases. The germline gives CDR1 SGHRS, CDR2 YFSETQ. CDR3 size: 17 residues. The trim removed 4 bases at V and 4 bases at J, leaving 13 bases unmatched. CDR3 in amino acids: CASSPISSGRLADTQYF. CDR3 coding DNA: TGCGCCAGCAGCCCTATATCCAGCGGGAGGCTCGCAGATACGCAGTATTTT.

The gene calls are TRBV6-4 and TRBJ1-2; 9 bases match TRBD1. The V and J ends lost 8 bases and 4 bases, in that order; junction bases with no gene match: 14. Germline V lookup: CDR1 MRHNA, CDR2 SNTAGT. This CDR3 spans 16 amino acids. The CDR3 DNA reads as TGTGCCAGCGCAAAAGTCCCGGGACAGGGAACCTATGGCTACACCTTC. It specifies CASAKVPGQGTYGYTF.

This chain uses TRBV7-3 with TRBJ2-3, with D possibly TRBD1 on 5 matching bases. V gave up 4 bases and J gave up 10 bases, with 15 bases separating them. The germline CDR1 and CDR2 sequences are SGHTA and FQGTGA. The CDR3 sequence is 13 residues long. The CDR3 nucleotides read TGTGCCAGCAGCTCTTTAGTGGACACTCCGCAGTATTTT. Its translation is CASSSLVDTPQYF.